The 25 T cell receptor beta chains presented below share a single source sample, sequenced in a study of metastatic and nonmetastatic thyroid tumors. TCRdb re-called clones via MiXCR from the PCR reads. The table includes 35,000 to 45,000 clones, about an eighth detected once. None of the patients had undergone any treatment ahead of thyroid surgery. Sequencing input: blood. All receptors come from a male donor with papillary thyroid cancer or a benign thyroid nodule (not recorded which). Some clones in this sample may be carry-over from other donors' samples.

This clone was found many times. The rearrangement links TRBV12-5 to TRBJ1-2, with 8 bases identical to TRBD1. The V and J ends lost 5 bases and 6 bases, in that order; junction bases with no gene match: 2. Germline V lookup: CDR1 LGHNT, CDR2 FRNRAP. The CDR3 has 12 amino acids. CDR3 nucleotides: TGTGCTAGTGGTCCGGACAGGGATGGCTACACCTTC. Translated, it gives CASGPDRDGYTF.

Many counts were recorded for this clone. The V call is TRBV20-1, the J call TRBJ2-3; TRBD2 is a possible D gene (6 bases). CDR3 length: 17 residues. V shed 6 bases and J shed 0 bases, with 22 bases lying between them. CDR1 is DFQATT, CDR2 SNEGSKA, per germline (reference sequence). The CDR3 loop reads CSAQQPEGSGSTDTQYF. CDR3 bases: TGCAGTGCCCAACAGCCCGAGGGTAGCGGAAGCACAGATACGCAGTATTTT.

Ten or more counts support this clone. V gene TRBV2 combines with J gene TRBJ2-1, with D possibly matching TRBD2 (5 bases). V lost 4 bases to trimming and J lost 0 bases, with 10 bases between them. Germline CDR1 reads SNHLY; CDR2 reads FYNNEI. The CDR3 extends over 15 amino acids. The DNA for the CDR3 is TGTGCCAGCAGTGTGGGCGGGTACTCCTACAATGAGCAGTTCTTC. Its translation: CASSVGGYSYNEQFF. Complete variable domain (other parts from reference TRBV2 and TRBJ2-1): EPEVTQTPSHQVTQMGQEVILRCVPISNHLYFYWYRQILGQKVEFLVSFYNNEISEKSEIFDDQFSVERPDGSNFTLKIRSTKLEDSAMYFCASSVGGYSYNEQFFGPGTRLTVL.

The table lists this clone with a few counts. The chain joins TRBV28 to TRBJ1-2, with 8 bases matching TRBD1. The CDR3 runs to 11 residues. Per the germline V gene, CDR1 is MDHEN and CDR2 is SYDVKM. Germline trimming cut 5 bases from V and 12 bases from J; bases unmatched to any gene: 5. For the CDR3, the DNA is TGTGCCAGCAGTCCCGGACAGGGCCACACCTTC. The encoded protein is CASSPGQGHTF.

By share, this clone counts as medium-sized. V gene TRBV6-1 combines with J gene TRBJ2-7; D uncertain. The germline V gene encodes CDR1 MNHNS and CDR2 SASEGT. This CDR3 has 11 amino acids. The V and J ends lost 11 bases and 7 bases respectively, with 15 bases between them. CDR3 DNA: TGTGCCGTTGAAATGCCCGAAGAGCAGTACTTC. Its translation is CAVEMPEEQYF.

This clone showed up just a few times. The rearrangement links TRBV6-1 to TRBJ1-2, with D possibly being TRBD1 (5 bases). V was trimmed by 6 bases and J by 8 bases, leaving 19 bases between them. Germline-derived CDR1 and CDR2 are MNHNS and SASEGT. The CDR3 contains 14 residues. The CDR3 here is CASRGQRDPRGYTF. As DNA, the CDR3 is TGTGCCAGCAGAGGACAACGGGACCCCCGAGGCTACACCTTC.

This clone was picked up many times. The chain combines TRBV3-1 with TRBJ2-7; TRBD2 matches at 7 bases. V was pared by 4 bases and J by 1 base, with 10 bases of the junction left unmatched. Per the germline V gene, CDR1 is LGHDT and CDR2 is YNNKEL (reference sequence). This CDR3 has 16 amino acids. The CDR3 protein is CASSPDSASGSYEQYF. CDR3 nucleotides: TGTGCCAGCAGCCCAGACTCCGCTAGCGGTTCCTACGAGCAGTACTTC.

This clone was found many times. This rearrangement joins TRBV6-1 to TRBJ1-6, with 10 positions matching TRBD1. This CDR3 is built from 15 residues. V was clipped by 7 bases and J by 8 bases; unmatched bases: 8. Germline V gene data show CDR1 as MNHNS and CDR2 as SASEGT. The CDR3 spells CASNLDRGQDSPLHF. The CDR3 DNA reads as TGTGCCAGCAACCTCGACAGGGGGCAAGATTCACCCCTCCACTTT.

This clone has at least ten counts. The V call is TRBV24-1, the J call TRBJ2-7, with D maybe TRBD2 (5 bases). Trimming stripped 3 bases from V and 4 bases from J, with 18 bases between. The CDR3 covers 16 residues. Germline V lookup: CDR1 KGHDR, CDR2 SFDVKD. For the CDR3, the DNA is TGTGCCACCAGTGATGATTCCTCAGCGGCCGTTTACGAGCAGTACTTC. Translation: CATSDDSSAAVYEQYF.

This clone is judged medium-sized. The J gene is TRBJ2-7, the V gene TRBV27; 11 positions match TRBD1. The CDR3 length is 15 residues. Losses at the gene ends were 2 bases for V and 4 bases for J; bases not matched to a gene: 4. Per germline, CDR1 MNHEY and CDR2 SMNVEV (reference sequence). CDR3 region: CASSLGTGGLYEQYF. The CDR3 nucleotides read TGTGCCAGCAGTTTAGGGACAGGGGGTTTGTACGAGCAGTACTTC.

The chain links TRBV20-1 to TRBJ2-5, with 9 bases aligning to TRBD2. CDR1 is DFQATT, CDR2 SNEGSKA, per germline (reference sequence). The CDR3 sequence is 16 residues long. With 0 bases clipped from V and 5 bases from J, the junction kept 10 bases outside the gene matches. CDR3 sequence: CSARDPFSGSRETQYF. The DNA for the CDR3 is TGCAGTGCTAGAGATCCCTTTAGCGGGAGCAGGGAGACCCAGTACTTC.

Points on this clone: This could be a read error, since a much larger clone is one nucleotide away. The chain has TRBV4-1 and TRBJ1-5; 9 bases agree with TRBD1. The CDR3 covers 19 residues. Looked up from germline, CDR1 is MGHRA and CDR2 is YSYEKL. V was pared by 0 bases and J by 6 bases, with 15 bases of the junction left unmatched. CDR3 nucleotides: TGCGCCAGCAGCCAAGATAGGTGGACCTGGACAGGGGTTACTCAGCCCCAGCATTTT. Amino acids: CASSQDRWTWTGVTQPQHF.

This clone was picked up many times. The chain uses TRBV6-4 and TRBJ2-1; 10 bases are a match to TRBD1. J was trimmed by 8 bases and V by 0 bases; bases with no gene match: 7. The germline V gene has CDR1 MRHNA and CDR2 SNTAGT. The CDR3 covers 16 residues. The CDR3 bases are TGTGCCAGCAGTGACTCCCCGGGACAGGGGCGCGATGAGCAGTTCTTC. Translated: CASSDSPGQGRDEQFF.

This clone was counted many times. This specimen includes other DNA sequences encoding the same CDR3. This chain connects TRBV19 to TRBJ2-7; D gene unclear. Germline V gene data show CDR1 as LNHDA and CDR2 as SQIVND (reference sequence). This CDR3 spans 14 amino acids. V was trimmed by 8 bases and J by 6 bases, leaving 20 bases between them. The CDR3 DNA follows: TGTGCCAGTTCCCCCGGATCTTCCGGGTTCGAGCAGTACTTC. This encodes CASSPGSSGFEQYF.

This clone was picked up many times. V is TRBV15 and J is TRBJ2-7, with 12 bases lining up with TRBD1. Germline-derived CDR1 and CDR2 are LNHNV and YYDKDF (reference sequence). V was pared by 1 base and J by 0 bases, with 19 bases of the junction left unmatched. There are 22 residues in the CDR3. The CDR3 spells CATSRVLAPRDRGRTFSYEQYF. For the CDR3, the DNA is TGTGCCACCAGCAGAGTTCTGGCTCCCCGGGACAGGGGGCGAACTTTCTCCTACGAGCAGTACTTC.

This clone was detected many times. The chain is built from TRBV11-1 and TRBJ1-1, with a possible D match to TRBD1 (5 bases). This CDR3 spans 16 amino acids. Germline CDR1 SGHAT, CDR2 FQDESV (reference sequence). V gave up 3 bases and J gave up 2 bases, with 16 bases separating them. The CDR3 is CASSLSGQGPNTEAFF. CDR3 bases: TGTGCCAGCAGCTTGTCGGGGCAGGGCCCCAACACTGAAGCTTTCTTT. The entire variable domain, with the rest obtained from reference TRBV11-1 and TRBJ1-1, is as follows: EAEVAQSPRYKITEKSQAVAFWCDPISGHATLYWYRQILGQGPELLVQFQDESVVDDSQLPKDRFSAERLKGVDSTLKIQPAELGDSAMYLCASSLSGQGPNTEAFFGQGTRLTVV.

In its sample, this clone was seen many times. The V gene is TRBV6-5, the J gene TRBJ2-2; 8 bases are a match to TRBD1. The CDR3 has 15 residues. The J segment lost 4 bases and the V segment lost 2 bases, leaving 3 bases of the junction unmatched. CDR1 and CDR2 (germline): MNHEY, SVGAGI. In DNA form, the CDR3 reads TGTGCCAGCAGTTACCCGGACAGGGTCACCGGGGAGCTGTTTTTT. Amino acids: CASSYPDRVTGELFF.

This clone has a count of ten or more. The chain recombines TRBV28 with TRBJ2-5; D possibly corresponds to TRBD1 (6 bases). The CDR3 is 15 residues long. Germline-derived CDR1 and CDR2 are MDHEN and SYDVKM. V gave up 2 bases and J gave up 10 bases, with 20 bases separating them. The CDR3 reads CASSLLMGAARDQYF. In DNA form, the CDR3 reads TGTGCCAGCAGTTTACTGATGGGGGCAGCCCGAGACCAGTACTTC.

There are a few counts of this clone. The CDR3 nucleotides are TGCGCCAGCAGCCGGGGCCCGAATGATGAGCAGTTCTTC. This codes for CASSRGPNDEQFF. V is TRBV4-1 and J is TRBJ2-1, with D perhaps matching TRBD1 (5 bases). Per germline, CDR1 MGHRA and CDR2 YSYEKL. The CDR3 spans 13 residues. Trimming removed 4 bases at V and 8 bases at J, with 12 bases between.

This clone appeared many times. V gene TRBV28 combines with J gene TRBJ2-5; 8 nucleotides agree with TRBD1. Germline V gene data show CDR1 as MDHEN and CDR2 as SYDVKM. This CDR3 has 14 amino acids. J was trimmed by 3 bases and V by 2 bases; bases with no gene match: 2. The CDR3 DNA reads as TGTGCCAGCAGTTTAGGACAGGGAAAAGAGACCCAGTACTTC. It codes for CASSLGQGKETQYF.

This clone was picked up many times. The genes are TRBV24-1 and TRBJ2-5, with TRBD2 matching over 8 bases. Germline V gene lookup returns CDR1 KGHDR and CDR2 SFDVKD. The V and J ends lost 3 bases and 3 bases, in that order; junction bases with no gene match: 5. The length of the CDR3 is 15 residues. For the CDR3, the DNA is TGTGCCACCAGTGATATGGTAGCGGGAAAAGAGACCCAGTACTTC. It specifies CATSDMVAGKETQYF.

Worth noting for this clone: One base away lies a much larger clone, so this may be a sequencing read error. This chain uses TRBV5-4 with TRBJ2-2; possibly TRBD2 for D (6 bases). Germline V gene sequence: CDR1 SGHNT, CDR2 YYREEE (reference sequence). V shed 2 bases and J shed 3 bases, with 17 bases lying between them. The CDR3 is 17 amino acids. The CDR3 nucleotides are TGTGCCAGCAGCTTACCCCCTGGAGGGTTTGACACCGGGGAGCTGTTTTTT. Translating gives CASSLPPGGFDTGELFF.

This clone was detected ten times or more. The chain couples TRBV3-1 to TRBJ1-1; D gene unclear. The CDR3 is 13 residues long. V was clipped by 3 bases and J by 4 bases, with 9 bases between them. Per germline, CDR1 LGHDT and CDR2 YNNKEL (reference sequence). In DNA form, the CDR3 reads TGTGCCAGCAGCCAGGCGCGAGTCACTGAAGCTTTCTTT. Amino acids: CASSQARVTEAFF.

On this clone itself: This may be a read error, as it is one base from a much larger clone. Other DNA sequences within the sample encode an identical CDR3. This chain connects TRBV19 to TRBJ2-1; 7 bases match TRBD2. CDR3 size: 18 residues. The V segment lost 8 bases and the J segment 0 bases; nucleotides outside the gene matches: 16. CDR1 LNHDA and CDR2 SQIVND come from the germline V gene (reference sequence). The chain's CDR3 is CASGPAGRSSSSYNEQFF. The CDR3 DNA follows: TGTGCCAGTGGACCAGCGGGGCGCTCCTCTAGCTCCTACAATGAGCAGTTCTTC.

This clone was seen repeatedly, ten times or more. The chain is built from TRBV15 and TRBJ2-5; 7 bases match TRBD2. The CDR3 consists of 15 residues. Trimming took 2 bases from V and 5 from J; bases not matched to a gene: 8. Per germline, CDR1 LNHNV and CDR2 YYDKDF (reference sequence). CDR3 protein: CATSRPNGGVETQYF. CDR3 DNA: TGTGCCACCAGCAGACCAAATGGGGGGGTGGAGACCCAGTACTTC.